This entry lists 31 T cell receptor beta chains sequenced from one sample in a study of shared clonotypes between healthy human individuals. Profiling relied on immunoSEQ multiplex PCR, and the TCRdb table lists in-frame clones only, not all of them. The sample gives around 700,000 clones, about two thirds of which show up once; around 1.8% is in the top ten. The sample consisted of memory CD4+ T cells sorted from blood. The subset is: CD45RA-negative fraction. The source is a woman in her 30s in good health.

This clone was seen more than once but under ten times. The genes are TRBV30 and TRBJ2-3; D assignment may be TRBD1 or TRBD2 (5 bases each). Germline V gene sequence: CDR1 GTSNPN, CDR2 SVGIG (reference sequence). The V and J ends lost 6 bases and 5 bases respectively, with 15 bases between them. There are 13 residues in the CDR3. The CDR3 coding sequence is TGTGCCTGTCTGAAGGGGAGTGGAGATACGCAGTATTTT. The encoded protein is CACLKGSGDTQYF.

The chain joins TRBV7-3 to TRBJ2-7; 12 nucleotides agree with TRBD1. The CDR3 has 14 residues. The V gene end was trimmed by 5 bases and the J gene end by 9 bases; junction bases not matched to a gene: 8. Looked up from germline, CDR1 is SGHTA and CDR2 is FQGTGA. CDR3 sequence: CASSQGQGALRQYF. CDR3 bases: TGTGCCAGCAGCCAGGGACAGGGGGCATTAAGGCAGTACTTC.

The genes are TRBV19 and TRBJ1-1; TRBD1 agrees at 8 bases. V lost 3 bases to trimming and J lost 6 bases; unmatched junction nucleotides: 3. The germline gives CDR1 LNHDA, CDR2 SQIVND (reference sequence). The CDR3 is 13 amino acids. The CDR3, as DNA: TGTGCCAGTAGTATCGCAGGGGGCTCTGAAGCTTTCTTT. Protein: CASSIAGGSEAFF.

The rearrangement uses TRBV30 and TRBJ2-7; TRBD2 might be the D (7 bases). The length of the CDR3 is 14 residues. The germline CDR1 and CDR2 sequences are GTSNPN and SVGIG (reference sequence). Between the trimmed V and J ends, which lost 0 bases and 3 bases, there was a span of 12 bases. The CDR3 region has the DNA TGTGCCTGGAGTGTACTAGGGGGGGGCTACGAGCAGTACTTC. It codes for CAWSVLGGGYEQYF.

This chain uses TRBV27 with TRBJ2-2; D gene ambiguous. This CDR3 spans 15 amino acids. The germline V gene has CDR1 MNHEY and CDR2 SMNVEV (reference sequence). Trimming left V 3 bases short and J 0 bases short, with 8 bases between. The CDR3 DNA is TGTGCCAGCAGTTTTAGCAGGACGAACACCGGGGAGCTGTTTTTT. This codes for CASSFSRTNTGELFF.

The gene calls are TRBV5-4 and TRBJ2-2; 10 bases line up with TRBD1. Germline V gene data show CDR1 as SGHNT and CDR2 as YYREEE (reference sequence). The V segment lost 4 bases and the J segment 8 bases; nucleotides outside the gene matches: 5. There are 14 residues in the CDR3. The CDR3 reads CASSGDRGRGELFF. CDR3 coding DNA: TGTGCCAGCAGCGGGGACAGGGGTCGAGGGGAGCTGTTTTTT.

This clone was seen a single time. The rearrangement joins TRBV6-1 to TRBJ2-5, with D hard to call. V was cut by 6 bases and J by 3 bases, with 8 bases left in between. From germline, CDR1 is MNHNS and CDR2 SASEGT. The CDR3 length is 12 residues. The CDR3 nucleotides are TGTGCCAGCAGGAACTTAGAAGAGACCCAGTACTTC. Residues: CASRNLEETQYF.

The chain combines TRBV5-1 with TRBJ2-5, with D maybe TRBD2 (7 bases). There are 16 residues in the CDR3. Germline CDR1 SGHRS, CDR2 YFSETQ. Trimming took off 3 bases at V and 5 bases at J, with 20 bases between the two ends. The CDR3 bases are TGCGCCAGCAGCTCGGGGGCGGGGGCAGCCATGGAGACCCAGTACTTC. It codes for CASSSGAGAAMETQYF. Complete variable domain (other parts from reference TRBV5-1 and TRBJ2-5): KAGVTQTPRYLIKTRGQQVTLSCSPISGHRSVSWYQQTPGQGLQFLFEYFSETQRNKGNFPGRFSGRQFSNSRSEMNVSTLELGDSALYLCASSSGAGAAMETQYFGPGTRLLVL.

The chain carries TRBV6-5 and TRBJ2-7, with 7 bases lining up with TRBD1. The ends lost 4 bases at V and 2 bases at J; junction bases unmatched: 8. Germline V gene data show CDR1 as MNHEY and CDR2 as SVGAGI. The CDR3 runs 15 residues. CDR3 nucleotides: TGTGCCAGCAGTTCCGGACAGGTTGGAGCCTACGAGCAGTACTTC. Amino acids: CASSSGQVGAYEQYF.

The rearrangement links TRBV2 to TRBJ2-2; 7 bases map to TRBD1. This CDR3 spans 17 amino acids. V lost 5 bases and J lost 3; bases outside the gene matches: 12. Germline CDR1 is SNHLY and CDR2 is FYNNEI. CDR3 region: CASSLPLDRADTGELFF. The CDR3 nucleotides read TGTGCCAGCAGTCTCCCCCTAGACAGGGCGGACACCGGGGAGCTGTTTTTT.

This clone showed up many times. This chain joins TRBV6-4 and TRBJ2-3; 7 bases are shared with TRBD2. Germline CDR1 is MRHNA and CDR2 is SNTAGT. V lost 6 bases, J lost 6 bases, and 6 bases stayed unmatched. The CDR3 loop spans 13 amino acids. CDR3 residues: CASSLSGTDTQYF. The CDR3 bases are TGTGCCAGCAGCCTAAGCGGGACGGATACGCAGTATTTT.

The chain joins TRBV10-2 to TRBJ2-7; tentatively, D is TRBD1 or TRBD2 (5 bases each). V shed 7 bases and J shed 5 bases, with 12 bases lying between them. This CDR3 is 12 amino acids long. The germline V gene encodes CDR1 WSHSY and CDR2 SAAADI. For the CDR3, the DNA is TGCGCCAGCACAGGGAGAAGCGACGAGCAGTACTTC. Protein product: CASTGRSDEQYF.

The chain carries TRBV10-2 and TRBJ1-5; D is possibly TRBD1 (6 bases). The CDR3 is made up of 13 amino acids. The V gene's germline CDR1 is WSHSY and CDR2 SAAADI. V was cut by 5 bases and J by 7 bases, with 12 bases left in between. The CDR3 coding sequence is TGCGCCAGCAGTTGGGGGCAGGAGCAGCCCCAGCATTTT. Amino acids: CASSWGQEQPQHF.

This clone was found a few times. This rearrangement joins TRBV7-9 to TRBJ1-2; unclear D gene. The CDR3 spans 16 residues. CDR1 and CDR2 from the germline V gene are SEHNR and FQNEAQ (reference sequence). Deletions cut 5 bases from V and 10 bases from J, with 26 bases between. CDR3: CASSGPGREGSADYTF. DNA of the CDR3: TGTGCCAGCAGCGGACCGGGAAGGGAAGGTTCCGCGGACTACACCTTC.

V is TRBV2 and J is TRBJ1-4; 7 nucleotides line up with TRBD1. Germline V gene lookup returns CDR1 SNHLY and CDR2 FYNNEI. The CDR3 extends over 14 amino acids. V trimming: 6 bases; J trimming: 3 bases; junction bases outside the gene matches: 4. CDR3 region: CASRGTAANEKLFF. The CDR3 coding sequence is TGTGCCAGCAGGGGGACAGCAGCTAATGAAAAACTGTTTTTT.

V gene TRBV28 combines with J gene TRBJ1-5; 9 nucleotides line up with TRBD1. V lost 6 bases, J lost 0 bases, and 9 bases stayed unmatched. Germline V gene data show CDR1 as MDHEN and CDR2 as SYDVKM. The CDR3 has 17 amino acids. The CDR3 protein is CASRDRGYGHSNQPQHF. CDR3 sequence (DNA): TGTGCCAGCAGAGACAGGGGGTATGGCCATAGCAATCAGCCCCAGCATTTT.

The chain uses TRBV29-1 and TRBJ1-1, with no clear D. The CDR3 length is 11 residues. From germline, CDR1 is SQVTM and CDR2 ANQGSEA. Trimming removed 5 bases at V and 7 bases at J, with 11 bases between. The CDR3 sequence is CSVSDDGEAFF. The CDR3 region has the DNA TGCAGCGTTAGCGATGATGGTGAAGCTTTCTTT.

This clone was seen once. The V and J genes are TRBV6-6 and TRBJ1-5, with D tentatively TRBD1 (6 bases). This CDR3 is built from 16 residues. Germline loops: CDR1 MNHNY, CDR2 SVGAGI (reference sequence). V was pared by 2 bases and J by 2 bases, with 13 bases between. CDR3 protein: CASSYGGGSGNQPQHF. CDR3 nucleotides: TGTGCCAGCAGTTACGGAGGGGGATCGGGCAATCAGCCCCAGCATTTT.

Points on this clone: The same CDR3 is also encoded by other DNA sequences in this sample. The gene calls are TRBV7-2 and TRBJ2-5; possibly TRBD1 for D (6 bases). CDR3 length: 14 residues. Deletions cut 0 bases from V and 4 bases from J, with 9 bases between. Per germline, CDR1 SGHTA and CDR2 FQGNSA. The CDR3: CASSLAGRGETQYF. The CDR3 DNA follows: TGTGCCAGCAGCTTAGCAGGCAGGGGAGAGACCCAGTACTTC.

The chain recombines TRBV7-3 with TRBJ2-1; D is unclear. The CDR3 length is 16 residues. Trimming shortened V by 4 bases and J by 0 bases, and 13 bases separated the two germline ends. Looked up from germline, CDR1 is SGHTA and CDR2 is FQGTGA. Here the CDR3 reads CASSSLPTSSYNEQFF. As DNA, the CDR3 is TGTGCCAGCAGCTCGTTGCCCACCAGCTCCTACAATGAGCAGTTCTTC.

The chain couples TRBV28 to TRBJ2-5; D not resolved. Per the germline V gene, CDR1 is MDHEN and CDR2 is SYDVKM. V shed 3 bases and J shed 5 bases, with 10 bases lying between them. The CDR3 consists of 13 residues. CDR3 residues: CASSFSSRETQYF. DNA for the CDR3: TGTGCCAGCAGTTTCAGCAGCCGGGAGACCCAGTACTTC.

This sequence joins TRBV28 and TRBJ2-7; D is perhaps TRBD1 (5 bases). Between the trimmed V and J ends, which lost 10 bases and 6 bases, there was a span of 19 bases. The CDR3 length is 13 residues. Germline assignment: CDR1 MDHEN and CDR2 SYDVKM. The CDR3: CATSLIQGFEQYF. The DNA for the CDR3 is TGTGCCACCTCACTCATCCAGGGATTCGAGCAGTACTTC.

This chain connects TRBV2 to TRBJ1-4, with 9 bases identical to TRBD1. CDR3 length: 15 residues. Germline trimming cut 6 bases from V and 7 bases from J; bases unmatched to any gene: 9. Per germline, CDR1 SNHLY and CDR2 FYNNEI. This CDR3 is CASRGQGGNSEKLFF. The CDR3 DNA sequence: TGTGCCAGCAGGGGACAGGGTGGTAATAGTGAAAAACTGTTTTTT. The whole variable domain, filled in from reference TRBV2 and TRBJ1-4, reads EPEVTQTPSHQVTQMGQEVILRCVPISNHLYFYWYRQILGQKVEFLVSFYNNEISEKSEIFDDQFSVERPDGSNFTLKIRSTKLEDSAMYFCASRGQGGNSEKLFFGSGTQLSVL.

This chain joins TRBV7-8 and TRBJ2-3; 13 nucleotides agree with TRBD2. The V segment lost 3 bases and the J segment 1 base; nucleotides outside the gene matches: 1. In germline, CDR1 is SGHVS, CDR2 FQNEAQ. This CDR3 has 16 residues. CDR3: CASSLGTSGGTDTQYF. CDR3 DNA sequence: TGTGCCAGCAGCTTGGGGACTAGCGGGGGCACAGATACGCAGTATTTT.

The J gene is TRBJ2-3, the V gene TRBV5-1, with 10 bases aligning to TRBD2. CDR3 length: 15 residues. V lost 1 base, J lost 6 bases, and 5 bases stayed unmatched. Germline V gene data show CDR1 as SGHRS and CDR2 as YFSETQ. The CDR3: CASSLSSGRWDTQYF. The CDR3 region has the DNA TGCGCCAGCAGCTTGTCTAGCGGGAGATGGGATACGCAGTATTTT.

The chain has TRBV11-2 and TRBJ2-1; 9 positions agree with TRBD2. V lost 3 bases and J lost 9; bases outside the gene matches: 9. Germline loops: CDR1 SGHAT, CDR2 FQNNGV. CDR3 length: 15 residues. Here the CDR3 DNA reads TGTGCCAGCAGCTTTCAGGAACTAGCGGGCCCTGAGCAGTTCTTC. Protein: CASSFQELAGPEQFF.

This chain connects TRBV27 to TRBJ2-7; TRBD2 agrees at 10 bases. CDR1 MNHEY and CDR2 SMNVEV come from the germline V gene (reference sequence). This CDR3 has 16 residues. V trimming: 5 bases; J trimming: 6 bases; junction bases outside the gene matches: 13. CDR3 sequence reads: CASSPGTSAGHVEQYF. DNA for the CDR3: TGTGCCAGCAGTCCCGGGACTAGCGCTGGCCATGTCGAGCAGTACTTC.

On this clone: The same CDR3 can be traced to other DNA sequences in this sample. The V and J genes are TRBV7-2 and TRBJ2-1; 9 bases map to TRBD2. J was trimmed by 9 bases and V by 3 bases; bases with no gene match: 6. There are 14 residues in the CDR3. Germline loops: CDR1 SGHTA, CDR2 FQGNSA. CDR3 region: CASSFLAGVAEQFF. CDR3 coding DNA: TGTGCCAGCAGCTTCTTAGCGGGGGTGGCTGAGCAGTTCTTC. Filled out from reference TRBV7-2 and TRBJ2-1, the complete variable domain reads GAGVSQSPSNKVTEKGKDVELRCDPISGHTALYWYRQSLGQGLEFLIYFQGNSAPDKSGLPSDRFSAERTGGSVSTLTIQRTQQEDSAVYLCASSFLAGVAEQFFGPGTRLTVL.

The rearrangement joins TRBV5-1 to TRBJ2-2; TRBD2 matches 11 bases. This CDR3 is built from 18 residues. The junction had 10 bases not matched to a gene; V was cut back by 3 bases and J by 3 bases. In germline, CDR1 is SGHRS, CDR2 YFSETQ. The CDR3 nucleotides are TGCGCCAGCAGCTCGGGTTTACTAGCGGGAGTGGACACCGGGGAGCTGTTTTTT. Translated: CASSSGLLAGVDTGELFF.

A note on this clone: The sample holds other DNA sequences that translate to the same CDR3. CDR3 DNA sequence: TGCGCCAGCAGCTTGGATCTTCCGTACAATGAGCAGTTCTTC. Translating gives CASSLDLPYNEQFF. This rearrangement joins TRBV5-1 to TRBJ2-1, with D hard to call. CDR3 length equals 14 residues. V was pared by 0 bases and J by 4 bases, with 8 bases between. Germline V gene data show CDR1 as SGHRS and CDR2 as YFSETQ.

The V call is TRBV4-2, the J call TRBJ2-1; D possibly corresponds to TRBD2 (6 bases). Germline V gene data show CDR1 as LGHNA and CDR2 as YNFKEQ. The CDR3 extends over 14 amino acids. Trimming stripped 2 bases from V and 8 bases from J, with 13 bases between. CDR3 nucleotides: TGTGCCAGCAGCCAAAGGCACGGGAGTGATGAGCAGTTCTTC. Amino acids: CASSQRHGSDEQFF.